These T cell receptor beta chains were read from a single sample in a study of cytomegalovirus exposure and HLA in healthy donors. The assay was immunoSEQ multiplex PCR, and TCRdb's table has in-frame clones only and misses some. The table has some 130,000 clones, about 80% seen once. The sample comprised PBMCs. The receptors derive from a human donor in good health. The CDR3 runs from the conserved cysteine through the conserved F or W. A D gene is named only where the DNA matches it firmly. The size of a clone is reported for some rows only, either as once, few or many, or as a class for expanded clones.

J,D,size,V,DNA,CDR3
TRBJ1-1,-,-,TRBV28,TGTGCCAGCGCCCAGCACAGCCGAGAAGCTTTCTTT,CASAQHSREAFF
TRBJ1-1,-,-,TRBV11-2,TGTGCCAGCAGCGTGACAGACACTGAAGCTTTCTTT,CASSVTDTEAFF
TRBJ2-3,TRBD2,-,TRBV6-5,TGTGCCAGCAGTTACTCTGGCGGGGGGGTAGGAGATACGCAGTATTTT,CASSYSGGGVGDTQYF
TRBJ2-1,-,-,TRBV7-9,TGTGCACAGGACTCCTACAATGAGCAGTTCTTC,CAQDSYNEQFF
TRBJ1-4,-,few,TRBV2,TGTGCCAGCAGGGGCAGGTTTAATGAAAAACTGTTTTTT,CASRGRFNEKLFF
TRBJ1-2,TRBD1,-,TRBV2,TGTGCCAGCAGGGGACAGGGTTATGGCTACACCTTC,CASRGQGYGYTF
TRBJ2-1,TRBD1,-,TRBV7-3,TGTGCCAGCAGTTGGGACAGGGGGCGCAATGAGCAGTTCTTC,CASSWDRGRNEQFF
TRBJ2-2,-,-,TRBV29-1,TGCAGCGTTGTTACCGATTCAGACGACAGCTACACCGGGGAGCTGTTTTTT,CSVVTDSDDSYTGELFF
TRBJ1-2,-,-,TRBV4-2,TGTGCCAGCAGCCAAGACCCTCGTAGTCAGGTTTTCTCCTTTAACTATGGCTACACCTTC,CASSQDPRSQVFSFNYGYTF
TRBJ1-2,TRBD1,-,TRBV18,TGTGCCAGCTCACCACCGGGATTCAGACAGGGAGGCTACACCTTC,CASSPPGFRQGGYTF
TRBJ1-1,TRBD1,few,TRBV25-1,TGTGCCAGCAGTGAGGGGACAGGCCCTGAAGCTTTCTTT,CASSEGTGPEAFF
TRBJ1-2,-,-,TRBV4-2,TGTGCCAGCAGCCAAGGCCTACAGCCCGGTAGCGCCTATGGCTACACCTTC,CASSQGLQPGSAYGYTF
TRBJ2-1,-,-,TRBV5-1,TGTGCCAGCAGTGGTGGGCGGGTAGGATACAATGAGCAGTTCTTC,CASSGGRVGYNEQFF
TRBJ1-5,-,once,TRBV28,TGTGCCAGCAGATTTTCGGGCAGGGCCCAAAATCAGCCCCAGCATTTT,CASRFSGRAQNQPQHF
TRBJ1-2,-,-,TRBV5-1,TGCGCCAGCAGCTTGACTAACGGCGGCTACACCTTC,CASSLTNGGYTF
TRBJ1-5,-,-,TRBV6-5,TGTGCCAGCAGTTACGCGGAAAACAATCAGCCCCAGCATTTT,CASSYAENNQPQHF
TRBJ2-7,TRBD2,few,TRBV4-2,TGTGCCAGCAGCCCGACTAGCGACGGCTCCTACGAGCAGTACTTC,CASSPTSDGSYEQYF
TRBJ1-5,TRBD1,-,TRBV2,TGTGCCAGCGGACAGGATAATCAGCCCCAGCATTTT,CASGQDNQPQHF
TRBJ2-7,-,-,TRBV27,TGTGCCAGCAGTTTATTCGGGGTTCCCTACGAGCAGTACTTC,CASSLFGVPYEQYF
TRBJ2-7,-,-,TRBV6-5,TGTGCCAGCAGTTACGATCCAGATACCTACGAGCAGTACTTC,CASSYDPDTYEQYF
TRBJ1-1,TRBD1,once,TRBV5-1,TGCGCCAGCAGCCCCAGACAGGGGAGAGGCGCTGAAGCTTTCTTT,CASSPRQGRGAEAFF
TRBJ2-7,-,-,TRBV11-2,TGTGCCAGCAGCTTATACATCGCCTACGAGCAGTACTTC,CASSLYIAYEQYF
TRBJ2-5,TRBD2,-,TRBV4-1,TGCGCCAGCAGCCAAGTCGGACTAGCCGTGGAGACCCAGTACTTC,CASSQVGLAVETQYF
TRBJ1-6,-,-,TRBV4-2,TGTGCCAGCAGCGATCCCCCGGGACTGGATAATTCACCCCTCCACTTT,CASSDPPGLDNSPLHF
TRBJ2-3,TRBD2,-,TRBV4-1,TGTGCCAGCAGCCAAGCGGGGGGTCCCACAGATACGCAGTATTTT,CASSQAGGPTDTQYF
TRBJ2-7,TRBD2,-,TRBV11-2,TGTGCCAGCAGCGGCGGGGGGGCCAGCGAGCAGTACTTC,CASSGGGASEQYF
TRBJ2-7,TRBD1,-,TRBV19,TGTGCCAGTAGTCCCCCCGAAAGGGACAGGGGGGTCTCCTACGAGCAGTACTTC,CASSPPERDRGVSYEQYF
TRBJ1-2,-,-,TRBV5-6,TGTGCCAGCAGCTTACAGGCGTATGGCGGCTACACCTTC,CASSLQAYGGYTF
TRBJ2-7,TRBD1,-,TRBV28,TGTGCCAGCCGACAGGGGCCTTCCTACGAGCAGTACTTC,CASRQGPSYEQYF
TRBJ2-7,TRBD2,-,TRBV7-8,TGTGCCAGCAGCTTCCCACCCGGGGGGGATTCCTACGAGCAGTACTTC,CASSFPPGGDSYEQYF